Reported below is one T cell receptor beta chain. In generating TCR beta cDNA, 5'RACE template switching with UMIs was used. TCRdb reworked the 5' RACE reads into one entry per CDR3 protein, no DNA. The listing records about 30,000 distinct CDR3 sequences. The CDR3 is 17 amino acids. Looked up from germline, CDR1 is ENHRY and CDR2 is SYGVKD. This sample is part of a study of T cells expressing NK-cell markers. The source of this sequence is a woman aged 18 to 75 in good health. The V call is TRBV10-3, the J call TRBJ2-5; there is no DNA to check the TCRdb D call of TRBD2. The specimen was blood T cells: a sorted CD56 or NKG2C T cell subset, CD4+ or CD8+ T cells, or bulk PBMC T cells (not recorded which). CDR3 residues: CAISERRTSGGQETQYF.